This is a list of T cell receptor beta chains from one sample in a study of beta chain features in type 1 diabetes. Clones were sequenced by immunoSEQ multiplex PCR, and TCRdb holds only the in-frame ones, with some missing. This table has approximately 600,000 clones, 12% appearing once. Sequenced material: naive CD4+ T cells from blood. All receptors come from a man aged 25 to 45 with type 1 diabetes. Each CDR3 is given without its conserved first and last residue. Each record gives: CDR3 protein, V gene, J gene.

CDR3: ASSSEEGGGYGYT
V: TRBV7-9
J: TRBJ1-2

CDR3: ASSPDRSSGNTIY
V: TRBV18
J: TRBJ1-3

CDR3: SVEGLRVGTEAF
V: TRBV29-1
J: TRBJ1-1

CDR3: ASRPGTGEADTQY
V: TRBV7-9
J: TRBJ2-3

CDR3: ASSSSYEQY
V: TRBV27
J: TRBJ2-7

CDR3: ASSHRGTGWNTGELF
V: TRBV7-8
J: TRBJ2-2

CDR3: ASSQDRGGQETQY
V: TRBV4-3
J: TRBJ2-5

CDR3: AIRRLADTYEQY
V: TRBV10-3
J: TRBJ2-7

CDR3: AWSRGGQETQY
V: TRBV30
J: TRBJ2-5

CDR3: AWRTNEKLF
V: TRBV30
J: TRBJ1-4

CDR3: ASSPLAGGHDTQY
V: TRBV13
J: TRBJ2-3

CDR3: ASSFNNEQF
V: TRBV27
J: TRBJ2-1

CDR3: ASSQGASGGYGETQY
V: TRBV4-1
J: TRBJ2-5

CDR3: AIRPPGSSYNEQF
V: TRBV10-3
J: TRBJ2-1

CDR3: ASSPPSGETQY
V: TRBV18
J: TRBJ2-5

CDR3: ASSPRGDRGMVGELF
V: TRBV9
J: TRBJ2-2

CDR3: ASSPLEAPSSPLH
V: TRBV27
J: TRBJ1-6

CDR3: ASSLVLAGESSYNEQF
V: TRBV5-1
J: TRBJ2-1

CDR3: ASSLGLGNYGYT
V: TRBV5-6
J: TRBJ1-2

CDR3: ASSVGGGGNTDTQY
V: TRBV9
J: TRBJ2-3

CDR3: ASSLGGEAF
V: TRBV11-3
J: TRBJ1-1

CDR3: ASSPIPSTAREQF
V: TRBV18
J: TRBJ2-1

CDR3: ASSVSGSRNSPLH
V: TRBV9
J: TRBJ1-6

CDR3: ASSFWTSGYTDTQY
V: TRBV6-5
J: TRBJ2-3

CDR3: ASRGVPSYNSPLH
V: TRBV7-2
J: TRBJ1-6

CDR3: ASSLGGTSGNQETQY
V: TRBV5-4
J: TRBJ2-5

CDR3: ATGTGQNEKLF
V: TRBV2
J: TRBJ1-4

CDR3: AWKGQGIYEQY
V: TRBV30
J: TRBJ2-7

CDR3: ATLPGSSGANVLT
V: TRBV6-5
J: TRBJ2-6

CDR3: ASSEARQETQY
V: TRBV2
J: TRBJ2-5

CDR3: ASSRNRVYEKLF
V: TRBV27
J: TRBJ1-4

CDR3: ASSVEEGPLYGYT
V: TRBV9
J: TRBJ1-2

CDR3: ASSVEDESLYEQY
V: TRBV9
J: TRBJ2-7

CDR3: ASRGLAETGEQF
V: TRBV5-4
J: TRBJ2-1

CDR3: ASSVGGVHNEQF
V: TRBV5-1
J: TRBJ2-1

CDR3: ASSVSGPSTDTQY
V: TRBV9
J: TRBJ2-3

CDR3: ASSKTGDHGYT
V: TRBV27
J: TRBJ1-2

CDR3: ASSLRGPVNTGELF
V: TRBV5-4
J: TRBJ2-2

CDR3: ASSANYGYT
V: TRBV25-1
J: TRBJ1-2

CDR3: ASSLGQPFYEQY
V: TRBV5-6
J: TRBJ2-7

CDR3: ASSSLRSASQY
V: TRBV13
J: TRBJ2-3

CDR3: ATTGQGKDTEAF
V: TRBV6-6
J: TRBJ1-1

CDR3: ASSHTGQGQSAQH
V: TRBV6-6
J: TRBJ1-5

CDR3: SVDYGTDTQY
V: TRBV29-1
J: TRBJ2-3

CDR3: ASSLSAGGSYEQY
V: TRBV27
J: TRBJ2-7

CDR3: ASSAPREGGLLSNQPQH
V: TRBV19
J: TRBJ1-5

CDR3: ASVTPDREYGYT
V: TRBV28
J: TRBJ1-2

CDR3: ASSSREVSYEQY
V: TRBV19
J: TRBJ2-7

CDR3: ASSQGSSQETQY
V: TRBV7-2
J: TRBJ2-5

CDR3: ASSLGLAYNEQF
V: TRBV11-3
J: TRBJ2-1

CDR3: ASRSREAGGYNEQF
V: TRBV11-2
J: TRBJ2-1

CDR3: ASSLDGGKLF
V: TRBV5-1
J: TRBJ1-4

CDR3: ASSVEAGFNQPQH
V: TRBV9
J: TRBJ1-5